This T cell receptor beta chain was recorded in a study of response to subunit inactivated influenza vaccine. This clonotype showed up many times. As yet, its antigen is unknown. Germline V gene data show CDR1 as LGHNA and CDR2 as YSLEER. Deletions cut 0 bases from V and 4 bases from J, with 12 bases between. This CDR3 spans 15 amino acids. The study, taken as a whole, reports: Each seasonal flu vaccination may recruit only limited new T cells, authors suggested.

Using its own MiXCR run on the RT-PCR reads, TCRdb lists one record per CDR3 protein. Of around 200,000 distinct CDR3 sequences listed, more than 10% are singletons. The sample also formed part of further work on T cells expressing NK-cell markers. As that report states: Scientists made TCR beta cDNA using 5'RACE template switching with UMIs. Of CD8+ T cells, roughly 1.0-8% belonged to dominant NKG2C+ clonotypes in five to seven donors.

The V call is TRBV4-3, the J call TRBJ1-2; D is unclear. The clonotype comes from a man in his fifties or sixties who received an inactivated influenza vaccine. The sequencing here drew on CD8+ T cells sorted from PBMCs, taken approximately 13 days after vaccination. The CDR3 DNA reads TGCGCCAGCAGCCAAGAACTCCGGAGTTTCTATGGCTACACCTTC. Translated: CASSQELRSFYGYTF.